The 30 T cell receptor beta chains below all came from one sample that was sequenced in a study of T cell responses to AZD1222 COVID-19 vaccine. Sequenced by immunoSEQ multiplex PCR; TCRdb stores in-frame clones only, minus some. The data contain over 95,000 clones, 88% of them seen just once; the ten biggest clones take up 6.5%. The material was peripheral blood, obtained 28 days after the second AZD1222 dose. Source of these receptors: an adult who received the AZD1222 COVID-19 vaccine.

This chain links TRBV5-6 with TRBJ2-7; D remains unclear. The length of the CDR3 is 11 residues. Germline loops: CDR1 SGHDT, CDR2 YYEEEE. Trimming took off 2 bases at V and 6 bases at J, with 6 bases between the two ends. The CDR3 is CASSFSGEQYF. DNA for the CDR3: TGTGCCAGCAGCTTTTCGGGCGAGCAGTACTTC.

This clone was picked up one time. The rearrangement uses TRBV7-2 and TRBJ1-1, with 8 bases identical to TRBD1. V was pared by 5 bases and J by 0 bases, with 5 bases of the junction left unmatched. Germline V gives CDR1 SGHTA, CDR2 FQGNSA. The CDR3 totals 15 residues. This chain's CDR3 is CASSHGQGVNTEAFF. DNA of the CDR3: TGTGCCAGCAGCCACGGACAGGGTGTGAACACTGAAGCTTTCTTT.

The rearrangement joins TRBV11-2 to TRBJ2-5; tentative D call: TRBD1 (5 bases). The CDR3 loop spans 14 amino acids. The V gene's germline CDR1 is SGHAT and CDR2 FQNNGV. With 3 bases removed from V and 1 base from J, the gap between germline ends came to 9 bases. The CDR3 DNA follows: TGTGCCAGCAGCTTTGGGGCAGCCCAAGAGACCCAGTACTTC. Translating it yields CASSFGAAQETQYF.

The chain is built from TRBV20-1 and TRBJ2-7, with D maybe TRBD2 (6 bases). This CDR3 has 16 amino acids. The V gene's germline CDR1 is DFQATT and CDR2 SNEGSKA (reference sequence). V was pared by 3 bases and J by 2 bases, with 20 bases between. In DNA, the CDR3 is TGCAGTGCTAGTACCGACAAAGGGACTCCGACCTACGAGCAGTACTTC. Translating it yields CSASTDKGTPTYEQYF.

The rearrangement uses TRBV29-1 and TRBJ2-5, with 12 bases identical to TRBD1. Germline trimming cut 6 bases from V and 5 bases from J; bases unmatched to any gene: 7. Germline CDR1 SQVTM, CDR2 ANQGSEA. CDR3 length: 14 amino acids. The CDR3 DNA follows: TGCAGCGTGAGGGGGGACAGGGGGCTCGAGACCCAGTACTTC. The encoded protein is CSVRGDRGLETQYF.

The V call is TRBV4-3, the J call TRBJ1-5; D call uncertain. Trimming pared 3 bases from V and 1 base from J, leaving 10 bases between. Germline assignment: CDR1 LGHNA and CDR2 YSLEER. The CDR3 extends over 15 amino acids. This chain's CDR3 is CASSQESGSNQPQHF. CDR3 DNA: TGCGCCAGCAGCCAGGAATCGGGGAGCAATCAGCCCCAGCATTTT.

The chain carries TRBV28 and TRBJ1-1; 8 bases agree with TRBD1. CDR1 is MDHEN and CDR2 is SYDVKM in the germline V gene. This CDR3 comprises 15 residues. Trimming cost V 10 bases and J 5 bases; bases outside gene matches: 15. The CDR3 sequence: CATRTGTSVSTEAFF. The CDR3 DNA reads TGTGCCACCCGGACAGGGACGTCGGTATCGACTGAAGCTTTCTTT. Variable domain in full (rest from reference TRBV28 and TRBJ1-1): DVKVTQSSRYLVKRTGEKVFLECVQDMDHENMFWYRQDPGLGLRLIYFSYDVKMKEKGDIPEGYSVSREKKERFSLILESASTNQTSMYLCATRTGTSVSTEAFFGQGTRLTVV.

J is TRBJ1-5 and V is TRBV9, with TRBD1 matching 7 bases. This CDR3 contains 13 residues. The ends lost 4 bases at V and 7 bases at J; junction bases unmatched: 5. Looked up from germline, CDR1 is SGDLS and CDR2 is YYNGEE. The CDR3 here is CASSRQGGQPQHF. The CDR3 bases are TGTGCCAGCAGCAGACAGGGCGGCCAGCCCCAGCATTTT.

The CDR3 sequence: CASSQGGRGETQYF. The CDR3, as DNA: TGCGCCAGCAGCCAAGGCGGCAGGGGAGAGACCCAGTACTTC. The chain recombines TRBV4-3 with TRBJ2-5, with D possibly matching TRBD1 (6 bases). Germline values: CDR1 LGHNA, CDR2 YSLEER. The V and J ends lost 1 base and 4 bases respectively, with 10 bases between them. The CDR3 totals 14 residues.

V is TRBV3-1 (or the pseudogene TRBV3-2) and J is TRBJ1-5; maybe TRBD1 (6 bases). V was shortened by 0 bases and J by 1 base, with 13 bases between the two germline ends. Germline V gives CDR1 LGHDT, CDR2 YNNKEL (reference sequence). This CDR3 has 17 amino acids. The CDR3 DNA is TGTGCCAGCAGCCAAGAACGTCTCGGACAGAGCAATCAGCCCCAGCATTTT. This sequence encodes CASSQERLGQSNQPQHF.

The rearrangement joins TRBV19 to TRBJ1-6; D is perhaps TRBD1 (6 bases). The CDR3 runs 15 residues. The germline V and J ends were trimmed by 9 bases and 3 bases, with 15 bases remaining between them. Germline assignment: CDR1 LNHDA and CDR2 SQIVND (reference sequence). Here the CDR3 reads CASQGGGGYNSPLHF. CDR3 nucleotides: TGTGCCAGCCAAGGGGGTGGGGGCTATAATTCACCCCTCCACTTT.

The DNA for the CDR3 is TGTGCCAGCAGCCCGACAGGGACGGCTGGAAACACCATATATTTT. This translates into CASSPTGTAGNTIYF. The chain combines TRBV3-1 (or the pseudogene TRBV3-2) with TRBJ1-3, with TRBD1 matching over 7 bases. V shed 4 bases and J 2 bases; nucleotides not matched to a gene: 5. This CDR3 is 15 amino acids long. In germline, CDR1 is LGHDT, CDR2 YNNKEL (reference sequence).

This clone is a singleton in its sample. The genes are TRBV5-4 and TRBJ1-1; D might be TRBD1 (6 bases). Germline CDR1 is SGHNT and CDR2 is YYREEE (reference sequence). The length of the CDR3 is 14 residues. Trimming removed 2 bases at V and 1 base at J, with 9 bases between. This chain's CDR3 is CASSLGGGNTEAFF. The CDR3 nucleotides read TGTGCCAGCAGCTTAGGAGGGGGGAACACTGAAGCTTTCTTT.

The chain is built from TRBV2 and TRBJ1-5; D might be TRBD1 (6 bases). V was clipped by 3 bases and J by 5 bases, with 14 bases between them. The CDR3 loop spans 15 amino acids. From germline, CDR1 is SNHLY and CDR2 FYNNEI. CDR3 region: CASSERQAGYQPQHF. In DNA, the CDR3 is TGTGCCAGCAGTGAGCGACAGGCGGGGTATCAGCCCCAGCATTTT. The whole variable domain, filled in from reference TRBV2 and TRBJ1-5, reads EPEVTQTPSHQVTQMGQEVILRCVPISNHLYFYWYRQILGQKVEFLVSFYNNEISEKSEIFDDQFSVERPDGSNFTLKIRSTKLEDSAMYFCASSERQAGYQPQHFGDGTRLSIL.

This CDR3 reads CASSPQGSSGGSYEQYF. The CDR3 DNA follows: TGTGCCAGCAGTCCGCAAGGGTCCAGCGGGGGATCCTACGAGCAGTACTTC. The V call is TRBV28, the J call TRBJ2-7, with 8 bases lining up with TRBD2. J was trimmed by 1 base and V by 5 bases; bases with no gene match: 13. The CDR3 sequence is 17 residues long. CDR1 MDHEN and CDR2 SYDVKM come from the germline V gene.

This clone showed up just once. This chain uses TRBV4-3 with TRBJ2-7; TRBD1 or TRBD2 may be the D gene (5 bases each). The CDR3 covers 15 residues. With 8 bases removed from V and 2 bases from J, the gap between germline ends came to 19 bases. Looked up from germline, CDR1 is LGHNA and CDR2 is YSLEER. The CDR3 DNA is TGCGCCAGCGGCAGGGAGCTGAGAGGCCCCTACGAGCAGTACTTC. Translation gives CASGRELRGPYEQYF.

This clone was seen a handful of times. This chain uses TRBV6-5 with TRBJ2-1; TRBD1 matches 10 bases. V lost 4 bases to trimming and J lost 4 bases; unmatched junction nucleotides: 4. Germline CDR1 MNHEY, CDR2 SVGAGI. There are 15 residues in the CDR3. CDR3 residues: CASSSGTGEYNEQFF. The CDR3 bases are TGTGCCAGCAGTTCCGGGACAGGGGAATACAATGAGCAGTTCTTC.

The chain uses TRBV9 and TRBJ2-7; D not resolved. The CDR3 totals 12 residues. V lost 0 bases to trimming and J lost 4 bases, with 5 bases between them. Germline assignment: CDR1 SGDLS and CDR2 YYNGEE. The CDR3 is CASSVAGYEQYF. DNA for the CDR3: TGTGCCAGCAGCGTAGCCGGATACGAGCAGTACTTC.

The J gene is TRBJ2-3, the V gene TRBV9, with D perhaps TRBD2 (6 bases). The ends were cut back, 4 bases at V and 3 bases at J, with 21 bases in the middle. In germline, CDR1 is SGDLS, CDR2 YYNGEE. The CDR3 contains 17 residues. The CDR3 coding sequence is TGTGCCAGCAGCCCCGACGTACTAGCTCATGATACAGATACGCAGTATTTT. This encodes CASSPDVLAHDTDTQYF.

The chain employs TRBV11-2 and TRBJ2-5, with 9 bases aligning to TRBD2. There are 15 residues in the CDR3. Germline loops: CDR1 SGHAT, CDR2 FQNNGV. V gave up 2 bases and J gave up 1 base; unmatched junction bases: 2. The CDR3 reads CASSLLAGFQETQYF. The CDR3 DNA sequence: TGTGCCAGCAGCTTACTAGCGGGGTTCCAAGAGACCCAGTACTTC.

The chain has TRBV4-1 and TRBJ1-2; 9 bases fit TRBD1. The CDR3 extends over 17 amino acids. Germline V gene lookup returns CDR1 MGHRA and CDR2 YSYEKL. The ends lost 4 bases at V and 3 bases at J; junction bases unmatched: 12. CDR3 in amino acids: CASSPSRDREVDYGYTF. The CDR3 nucleotides are TGCGCCAGCAGCCCGTCCCGGGACAGGGAGGTTGACTATGGCTACACCTTC.

The V gene is TRBV28, the J gene TRBJ1-1; no definite D call. CDR1 and CDR2 (germline): MDHEN, SYDVKM. With 9 bases removed from V and 0 bases from J, the gap between germline ends came to 17 bases. The CDR3 spans 15 residues. DNA for the CDR3: TGTGCCAGTAATACCCCGACATACCTGAACACTGAAGCTTTCTTT. This gives the protein CASNTPTYLNTEAFF.

This clone was observed a single time. The rearrangement joins TRBV13 to TRBJ2-3; TRBD1 or TRBD2 may be the D gene (6 bases each). Germline-derived CDR1 and CDR2 are PRHDT and FYEKMQ (reference sequence). Trimming cost V 5 bases and J 4 bases, with 25 bases left between them. The CDR3 contains 18 residues. The CDR3 nucleotides read TGTGCCAGCAGCCCGGACTGGAGGGGCGTCGGGGGCGCAGATACGCAGTATTTT. This sequence encodes CASSPDWRGVGGADTQYF.

The chain carries TRBV10-3 and TRBJ1-6; the D gene is possibly TRBD1 (6 bases). The CDR3 consists of 16 residues. From germline, CDR1 is ENHRY and CDR2 SYGVKD. V shed 5 bases and J shed 7 bases, with 18 bases lying between them. The CDR3 nucleotides read TGTGCCATCAGTAATAGACAAACCCAGGGGAATTCACCCCTCCACTTT. The encoded protein is CAISNRQTQGNSPLHF.

This clone has a count of ten or more. V is TRBV18 and J is TRBJ2-7; 7 bases line up with TRBD1. CDR1 is KGHSH and CDR2 is LQKENI in the germline V gene. V lost 4 bases, J lost 5 bases, and 2 bases stayed unmatched. This CDR3 is built from 12 residues. Here the CDR3 reads CASSRQGNEQYF. CDR3 bases: TGTGCCAGCTCACGACAGGGCAACGAGCAGTACTTC.

V and J are TRBV7-9 and TRBJ2-5; 7 bases line up with TRBD1. CDR3 length equals 13 residues. V lost 6 bases and J lost 1; bases outside the gene matches: 2. In germline, CDR1 is SEHNR, CDR2 FQNEAQ (reference sequence). The CDR3 is CASRTGTQETQYF. CDR3 sequence (DNA): TGTGCCAGCAGGACAGGGACCCAAGAGACCCAGTACTTC.

J is TRBJ2-7 and V is TRBV4-2; TRBD1 matches at 7 bases. The CDR3 length is 16 residues. CDR1 LGHNA and CDR2 YNFKEQ come from the germline V gene. Germline trimming cut 3 bases from V and 5 bases from J; bases unmatched to any gene: 13. Here the CDR3 reads CASSQRGTAGSHEQYF. CDR3 DNA: TGTGCCAGCAGCCAGAGAGGGACAGCTGGTAGTCACGAGCAGTACTTC.

The chain joins TRBV4-1 to TRBJ2-3, with unresolved D. Germline CDR1 and CDR2: MGHRA and YSYEKL. Trimming left V 0 bases short and J 5 bases short, with 3 bases between. The length of the CDR3 is 12 residues. The CDR3 coding sequence is TGCGCCAGCAGCCAAGAGAAAGATACGCAGTATTTT. Translation gives CASSQEKDTQYF.

The J gene is TRBJ1-5, the V gene TRBV12-5, with D unresolved. V was clipped by 2 bases and J by 5 bases, with 7 bases between them. This CDR3 has 13 residues. Germline CDR1 and CDR2: LGHNT and FRNRAP. The CDR3 nucleotides read TGTGCTAGTGGTTTGCTCGAAGATCAGCCCCAGCATTTT. Encoded protein: CASGLLEDQPQHF.

The rearrangement joins TRBV3-1 (or the pseudogene TRBV3-2) to TRBJ2-5; D unresolved. V dropped 1 base and J dropped 5 bases, with 2 bases sitting between them. The CDR3 contains 11 residues. The germline gives CDR1 LGHDT, CDR2 YNNKEL (reference sequence). The DNA for the CDR3 is TGTGCCAGCAGCCAAGGGGAGACCCAGTACTTC. It translates to CASSQGETQYF.